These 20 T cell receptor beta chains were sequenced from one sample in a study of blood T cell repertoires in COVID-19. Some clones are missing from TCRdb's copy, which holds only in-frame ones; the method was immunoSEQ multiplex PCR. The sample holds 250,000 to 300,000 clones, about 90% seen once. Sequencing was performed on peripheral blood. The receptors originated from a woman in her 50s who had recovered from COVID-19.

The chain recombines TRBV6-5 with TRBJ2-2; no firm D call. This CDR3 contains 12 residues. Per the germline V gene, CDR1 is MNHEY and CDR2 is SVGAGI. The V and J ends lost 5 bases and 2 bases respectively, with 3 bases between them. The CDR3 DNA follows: TGTGCCAGCAGTACTAACACCGGGGAGCTGTTTTTT. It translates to CASSTNTGELFF.

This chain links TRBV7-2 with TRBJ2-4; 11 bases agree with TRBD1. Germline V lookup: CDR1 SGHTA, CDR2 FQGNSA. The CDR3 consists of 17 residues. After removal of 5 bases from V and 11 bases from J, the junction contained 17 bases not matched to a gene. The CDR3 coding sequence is TGTGCCAGCAGCCCCCAGACCGGGACAGGGGGGCTAGGAGTTCAGTACTTC. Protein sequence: CASSPQTGTGGLGVQYF.

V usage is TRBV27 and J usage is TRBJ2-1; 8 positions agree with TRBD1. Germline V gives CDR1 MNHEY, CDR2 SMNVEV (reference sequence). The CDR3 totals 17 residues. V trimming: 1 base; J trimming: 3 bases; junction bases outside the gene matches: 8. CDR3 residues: CASSLLDRGTGYNEQFF. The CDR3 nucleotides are TGTGCCAGCAGTTTATTAGATCGCGGGACAGGCTACAATGAGCAGTTCTTC.

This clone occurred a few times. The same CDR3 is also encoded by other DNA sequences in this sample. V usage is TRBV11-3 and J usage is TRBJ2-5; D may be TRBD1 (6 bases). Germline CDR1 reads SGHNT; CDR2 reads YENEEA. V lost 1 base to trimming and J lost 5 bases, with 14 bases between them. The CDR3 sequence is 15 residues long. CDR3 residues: CASSLGGRGEETQYF. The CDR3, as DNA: TGTGCCAGCAGCTTAGGGGGCAGGGGCGAGGAGACCCAGTACTTC.

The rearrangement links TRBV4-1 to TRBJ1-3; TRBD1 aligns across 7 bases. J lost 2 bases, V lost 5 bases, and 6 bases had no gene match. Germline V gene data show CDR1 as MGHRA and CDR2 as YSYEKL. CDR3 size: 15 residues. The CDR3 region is CASSGRGGPGNTIYF. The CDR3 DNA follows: TGCGCCAGCAGCGGGAGAGGGGGCCCTGGAAACACCATATATTTT.

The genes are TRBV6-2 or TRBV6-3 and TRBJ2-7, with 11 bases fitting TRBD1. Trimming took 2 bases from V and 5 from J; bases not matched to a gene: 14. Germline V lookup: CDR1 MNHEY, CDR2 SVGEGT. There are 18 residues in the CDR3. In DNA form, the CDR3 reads TGTGCCAGCAGTTACGATGCCACCGGGACAGGGGGGATCAACGAGCAGTACTTC. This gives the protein CASSYDATGTGGINEQYF.

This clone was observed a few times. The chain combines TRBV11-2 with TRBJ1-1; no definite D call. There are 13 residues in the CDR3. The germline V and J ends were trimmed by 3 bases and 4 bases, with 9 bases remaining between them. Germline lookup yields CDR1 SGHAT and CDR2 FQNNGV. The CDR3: CASSLRAGTEAFF. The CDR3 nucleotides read TGTGCCAGCAGCTTGCGGGCAGGCACTGAAGCTTTCTTT.

In DNA form, the CDR3 reads TGTGCCAGCAGTTATGGCTCACCCGGGTACGAGCAGTACTTC. Encoded protein: CASSYGSPGYEQYF. This chain connects TRBV6-5 to TRBJ2-7; D is unresolved. CDR1 and CDR2 from the germline V gene are MNHEY and SVGAGI. The V and J ends lost 3 bases and 4 bases respectively, with 13 bases between them. The CDR3 is 14 residues long.

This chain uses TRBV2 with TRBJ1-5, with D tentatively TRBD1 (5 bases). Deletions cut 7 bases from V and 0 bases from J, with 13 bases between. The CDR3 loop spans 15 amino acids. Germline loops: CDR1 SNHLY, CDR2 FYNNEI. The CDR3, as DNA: TGTGCCAGCACAGACAGAAGCTATAGCAATCAGCCCCAGCATTTT. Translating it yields CASTDRSYSNQPQHF.

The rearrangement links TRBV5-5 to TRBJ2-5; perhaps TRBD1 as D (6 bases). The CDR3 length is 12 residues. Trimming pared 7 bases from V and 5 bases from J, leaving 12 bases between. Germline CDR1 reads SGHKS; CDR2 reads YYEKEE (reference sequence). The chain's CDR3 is CASQQGRETQYF. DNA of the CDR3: TGTGCCAGCCAACAGGGCAGGGAGACCCAGTACTTC.

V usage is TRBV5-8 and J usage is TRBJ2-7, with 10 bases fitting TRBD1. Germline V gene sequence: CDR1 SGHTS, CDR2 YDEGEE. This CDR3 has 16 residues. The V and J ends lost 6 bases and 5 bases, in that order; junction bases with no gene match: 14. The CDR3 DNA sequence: TGTGCCAGCACCATTGGAGGAGGGGACAGGGGAGACGAGCAGTACTTC. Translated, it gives CASTIGGGDRGDEQYF. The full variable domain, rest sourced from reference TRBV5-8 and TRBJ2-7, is EAGVTQSPTHLIKTRGQQATLRCSPISGHTSVYWYQQALGLGLQFLLWYDEGEERNRGNFPPRFSGRQFPNYSSELNVNALELEDSALYLCASTIGGGDRGDEQYFGPGTRLTVT.

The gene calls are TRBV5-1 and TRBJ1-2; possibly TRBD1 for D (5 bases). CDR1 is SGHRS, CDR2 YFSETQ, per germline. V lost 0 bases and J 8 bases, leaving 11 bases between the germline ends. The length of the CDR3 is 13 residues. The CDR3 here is CASSLGQGGGYTF. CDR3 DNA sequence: TGCGCCAGCAGCTTGGGGCAGGGCGGAGGCTACACCTTC.

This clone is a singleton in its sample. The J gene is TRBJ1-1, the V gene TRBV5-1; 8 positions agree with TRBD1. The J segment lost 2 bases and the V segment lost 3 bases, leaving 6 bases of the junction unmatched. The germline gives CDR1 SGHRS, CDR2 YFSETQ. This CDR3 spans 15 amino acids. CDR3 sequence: CASSYLTGVNTEAFF. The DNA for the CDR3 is TGCGCCAGCAGCTACCTGACAGGGGTCAACACTGAAGCTTTCTTT. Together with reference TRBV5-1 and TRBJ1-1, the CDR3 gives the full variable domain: KAGVTQTPRYLIKTRGQQVTLSCSPISGHRSVSWYQQTPGQGLQFLFEYFSETQRNKGNFPGRFSGRQFSNSRSEMNVSTLELGDSALYLCASSYLTGVNTEAFFGQGTRLTVV.

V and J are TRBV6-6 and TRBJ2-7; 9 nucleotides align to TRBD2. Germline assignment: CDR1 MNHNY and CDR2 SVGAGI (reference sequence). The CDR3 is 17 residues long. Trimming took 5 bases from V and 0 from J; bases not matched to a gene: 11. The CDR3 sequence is CASSPLRTSATSYEQYF. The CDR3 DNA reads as TGTGCCAGCAGTCCTCTTCGGACTAGCGCAACCTCCTACGAGCAGTACTTC.

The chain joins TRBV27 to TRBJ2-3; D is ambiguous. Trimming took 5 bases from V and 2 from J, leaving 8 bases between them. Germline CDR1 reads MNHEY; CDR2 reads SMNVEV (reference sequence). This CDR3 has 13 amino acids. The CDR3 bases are TGTGCCAGCAGTCCCTTAATCACAGATACGCAGTATTTT. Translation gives CASSPLITDTQYF.

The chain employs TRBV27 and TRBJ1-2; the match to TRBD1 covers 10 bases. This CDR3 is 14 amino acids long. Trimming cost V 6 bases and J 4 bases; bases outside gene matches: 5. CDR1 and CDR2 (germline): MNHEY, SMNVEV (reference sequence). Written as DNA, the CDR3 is TGTGCCAGCAGAAGACAGGGGGCGGGCTATGGCTACACCTTC. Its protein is CASRRQGAGYGYTF.

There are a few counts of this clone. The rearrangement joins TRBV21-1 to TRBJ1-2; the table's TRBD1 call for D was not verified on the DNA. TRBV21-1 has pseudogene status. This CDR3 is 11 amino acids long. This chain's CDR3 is CASDRVYGYTF. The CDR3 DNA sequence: TGTGCCAGCGACAGGGTTTATGGCTACACCTTC.

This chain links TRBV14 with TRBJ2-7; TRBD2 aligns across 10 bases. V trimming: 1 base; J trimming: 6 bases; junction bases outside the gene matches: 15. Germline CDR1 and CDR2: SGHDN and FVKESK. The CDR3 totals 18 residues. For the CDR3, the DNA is TGTGCCAGCAGCCAAGTCTCAGCTAAGCGGGAGGGCCAGGGCGAGCAGTACTTC. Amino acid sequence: CASSQVSAKREGQGEQYF.

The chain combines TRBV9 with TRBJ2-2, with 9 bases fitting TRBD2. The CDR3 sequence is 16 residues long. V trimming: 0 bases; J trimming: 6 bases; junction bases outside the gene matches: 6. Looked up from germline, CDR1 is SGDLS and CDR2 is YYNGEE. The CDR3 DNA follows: TGTGCCAGCAGCGTAGGTAGCGGGAGTCAGCCCGGGGAGCTGTTTTTT. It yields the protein CASSVGSGSQPGELFF.

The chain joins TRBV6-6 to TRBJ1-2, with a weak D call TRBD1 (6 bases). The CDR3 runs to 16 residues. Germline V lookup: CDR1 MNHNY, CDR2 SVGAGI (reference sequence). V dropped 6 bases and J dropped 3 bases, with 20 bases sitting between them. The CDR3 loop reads CASRGYRERGDYGYTF. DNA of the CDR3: TGTGCCAGCAGAGGTTACAGGGAGCGGGGTGACTATGGCTACACCTTC.